These 6 T cell receptor beta chains were all obtained from the same sample, sequenced in a study of T cells in Graves' hyperthyroidism and ophthalmopathy. TCR beta CDR3 regions were amplified from RNA transcripts. Researchers ran a first-round RT-PCR on the TCR CDR3 using the HTBI primer set. MiXCR, run by TCRdb on the multiplex PCR reads, gives a single entry per CDR3 protein. Altogether about 500,000 distinct CDR3 sequences are present, roughly a sixth being singletons, with the ten largest covering about 31%. The sample consisted of blood. These receptors originate from a woman aged 25 to 39 with Graves' ophthalmopathy.

In this sample, this clonotype turned up once. CDR3 region: CATSGLTSGRANEQFF. The CDR3 bases are TGTGCCACCAGCGGCCTGACTAGCGGGAGGGCCAATGAGCAGTTCTTC. The V and J genes are TRBV15 and TRBJ2-1; the match to TRBD2 covers 14 bases. Germline V gene lookup returns CDR1 LNHNV and CDR2 YYDKDF (reference sequence). The CDR3 runs to 16 residues. V shed 5 bases, J shed 6 bases, and the junction held 6 bases outside the gene matches.

This clonotype was counted many times. The chain carries TRBV20-1 and TRBJ2-3; tentatively, D is TRBD2 (6 bases). CDR1 and CDR2 (germline): DFQATT, SNEGSKA (reference sequence). With 5 bases removed from V and 0 bases from J, the gap between germline ends came to 15 bases. The CDR3 is 15 residues long. In nucleotides, the CDR3 is TGCAGTGCTCCCGCTCTAGCGACTAGCACAGATACGCAGTATTTT. Translating it yields CSAPALATSTDTQYF.

This chain links TRBV29-1 with TRBJ2-5; D might be TRBD2 (5 bases). Germline lookup yields CDR1 SQVTM and CDR2 ANQGSEA. The CDR3 runs 12 residues. V was clipped by 6 bases and J by 5 bases, with 13 bases between them. The chain's CDR3 is CSVSSGGETQYF. The DNA for the CDR3 is TGCAGCGTGTCGTCGGGCGGGGAGACCCAGTACTTC.

This clonotype occurred a few times. This chain joins TRBV6-2 or TRBV6-3 and TRBJ2-3, with TRBD2 matching over 13 bases. With V trimmed by 10 bases and J by 3 bases, 7 bases remained unmatched. The CDR3 has 15 amino acids. Germline CDR1 MNHEY, CDR2 SVGEGT. The CDR3 sequence: CATSLAGGPTDTQYF. Here the CDR3 DNA reads TGTGCCACCTCACTAGCGGGAGGGCCGACAGATACGCAGTATTTT.

This clonotype was counted only a few times. The V gene is TRBV3-2, the J gene TRBJ2-5; the table names TRBD2, a call not compared with the DNA. TRBV3-2 is annotated as a pseudogene. The CDR3 is 15 residues long. CDR3 sequence reads: CASSLGTRIWETQYF. Here the CDR3 DNA reads TGTGCCAGCAGCCTTGGGACTAGGATATGGGAGACCCAGTACTTC.

This clonotype was observed a handful of times. The DNA of the CDR3 is TGCAGCGCCCTACCGGGACAGGGTCTCTCCTACGAGCAGTACTTC. Its translation: CSALPGQGLSYEQYF. This rearrangement joins TRBV29-1 to TRBJ2-7; 9 bases map to TRBD1. This CDR3 is built from 15 residues. The germline V gene has CDR1 SQVTM and CDR2 ANQGSEA. The junction had 10 bases not matched to a gene; V was cut back by 7 bases and J by 0 bases.